Shown below are 13 T cell receptor beta chains from a single sample sequenced in a study of T cells after yellow fever vaccination. TCRdb independently ran MiXCR on the 5' RACE reads; one entry per CDR3 protein. The profile shows under 500,000 distinct CDR3 sequences, around a sixth of them singletons. The source was PBMCs, collected before the yellow fever booster vaccination. The receptor source for this set is a man aged 18 to 35 who received the YFV17D yellow fever vaccine.

This clonotype was counted only a few times. This chain uses TRBV9 with TRBJ2-3, with 7 bases that match TRBD1. CDR1 and CDR2 (germline): SGDLS, YYNGEE. The CDR3 extends over 15 amino acids. The V segment lost 4 bases and the J segment 0 bases; nucleotides outside the gene matches: 5. CDR3 nucleotides: TGTGCCAGCAGCCAGGGACAGACTAGCACAGATACGCAGTATTTT. Encoded protein: CASSQGQTSTDTQYF.

This clonotype showed up just a few times. The rearrangement links TRBV4-3 to TRBJ1-1; D gene uncertain. Germline CDR1 and CDR2: LGHNA and YSLEER. This CDR3 is built from 14 residues. The V gene lost 4 bases and the J gene lost 3 bases, with 12 bases spanning the gap. The CDR3 DNA sequence: TGCGCCAGCAGCCTAAGGAATGGTGACACTGAAGCTTTCTTT. This encodes CASSLRNGDTEAFF.

The J gene is TRBJ2-7, the V gene TRBV6-5; 10 positions match TRBD1. The V segment lost 0 bases and the J segment 3 bases; nucleotides outside the gene matches: 5. CDR1 and CDR2 (germline): MNHEY, SVGAGI. The CDR3 has 16 amino acids. The CDR3 loop reads CASSYSTGTGVYEQYF. DNA of the CDR3: TGTGCCAGCAGTTACTCTACCGGGACAGGGGTCTACGAGCAGTACTTC.

The CDR3, as DNA: TGCAGCGTCCGATACAATGAGCAGTTCTTC. Amino acid sequence: CSVRYNEQFF. The chain has TRBV29-1 and TRBJ2-1, with unresolved D. Germline assignment: CDR1 SQVTM and CDR2 ANQGSEA. V was shortened by 6 bases and J by 4 bases, with 4 bases between the two germline ends. The CDR3 runs 10 residues.

The chain joins TRBV20-1 to TRBJ1-2, with D tentatively TRBD1 (5 bases). Trimming cost V 5 bases and J 8 bases, with 12 bases left between them. CDR3 length: 11 residues. CDR1 and CDR2 from the germline V gene are DFQATT and SNEGSKA (reference sequence). The CDR3 loop is CSAGGPPGYTF. The CDR3 DNA follows: TGCAGTGCTGGGGGACCGCCGGGCTACACCTTC.

This clonotype was detected only once. The chain carries TRBV3-1 and TRBJ1-5; D remains ambiguous. CDR1 and CDR2 (germline): LGHDT, YNNKEL (reference sequence). This CDR3 has 14 residues. The germline V and J ends were trimmed by 0 bases and 4 bases, with 7 bases remaining between them. CDR3 sequence reads: CASSQEGWNQPQHF. Here the CDR3 DNA reads TGTGCCAGCAGCCAAGAGGGGTGGAATCAGCCCCAGCATTTT.

This clonotype was detected only a few times. J is TRBJ2-7 and V is TRBV5-1; the match to TRBD1 covers 7 bases. Germline trimming cut 1 base from V and 4 bases from J; bases unmatched to any gene: 8. Germline V gives CDR1 SGHRS, CDR2 YFSETQ. The CDR3 runs to 15 residues. The CDR3 here is CASSLTPTGPYEQYF. Here the CDR3 DNA reads TGCGCCAGCAGCTTGACGCCGACAGGGCCTTACGAGCAGTACTTC.

J is TRBJ2-7 and V is TRBV2, with D possibly being TRBD1 (6 bases). Germline V gene data show CDR1 as SNHLY and CDR2 as FYNNEI. This CDR3 region has 14 residues. V gave up 0 bases and J gave up 2 bases, with 8 bases separating them. The CDR3 spells CASSEAPGAYEQYV. CDR3 DNA: TGTGCCAGCAGTGAAGCTCCAGGGGCCTACGAGCAGTACGTC.

The J gene is TRBJ1-4, the V gene TRBV7-9; D is possibly TRBD1 (6 bases). Trimming removed 5 bases at V and 0 bases at J, with 13 bases between. This CDR3 is 16 amino acids long. Germline V gene data show CDR1 as SEHNR and CDR2 as FQNEAQ (reference sequence). The CDR3 DNA follows: TGTGCCAGCAGCCCTCGGGACACACCAACTAATGAAAAACTGTTTTTT. Translation: CASSPRDTPTNEKLFF.

The table lists this clonotype with a few counts. The chain is built from TRBV19 and TRBJ1-5; 8 bases agree with TRBD1. CDR1 LNHDA and CDR2 SQIVND come from the germline V gene (reference sequence). V was pared by 4 bases and J by 7 bases, with 12 bases of the junction left unmatched. The CDR3 length is 16 residues. The CDR3 loop reads CASSTRQGTIGQPQHF. The DNA of the CDR3 is TGTGCCAGTAGTACGAGACAGGGGACGATAGGGCAGCCCCAGCATTTT.

This chain joins TRBV12-3 or TRBV12-4 and TRBJ2-6, with D unclear. The CDR3 covers 13 residues. Trimming left V 8 bases short and J 2 bases short, with 7 bases between. CDR3 residues: CASSSPGANVLTF. CDR3 nucleotides: TGTGCCAGCTCCTCGCCTGGGGCCAACGTCCTGACTTTC.

This chain links TRBV4-3 with TRBJ2-7; 11 positions match TRBD2. The CDR3 length is 16 residues. Looked up from germline, CDR1 is LGHNA and CDR2 is YSLEER. V lost 0 bases, J lost 7 bases, and 8 bases stayed unmatched. Here the CDR3 DNA reads TGCGCCAGCAGCCAAGATACAACTAGCGGGGGCTGGGAGCAGTACGTC. Translation gives CASSQDTTSGGWEQYV.

The CDR3 DNA is TGCGCCAGCAGCTTGGAAGGCTCACTCAATCAGCCCCAGCATTTT. The encoded protein is CASSLEGSLNQPQHF. V and J are TRBV5-1 and TRBJ1-5; D not certain. CDR3 size: 15 residues. CDR1 and CDR2 (germline): SGHRS, YFSETQ. Trimming left V 0 bases short and J 3 bases short, with 10 bases between.